This is a list of T cell receptor beta chains from one sample in a study of CD8 T cells in ankylosing spondylitis. TCRdb re-derived calls from the 5' RACE reads in MiXCR, one entry per CDR3 protein. Here the sample spans a few hundred thousand distinct CDR3 sequences, around 7.6% being singletons. Material: blood, either unsorted or a sorted T cell fraction (not recorded which). These receptors came from a male donor with ankylosing spondylitis. Both conserved end residues are part of each CDR3. The D gene is left open where the match is weak. Size is stated for part of the rows, as once, few or many counts, or as a class when the clone is expanded.

v_gene	d_gene	j_gene	abundance	CDR3aa	CDR3nt
TRBV11-2	TRBD2	TRBJ2-5	.	CASSPGLAGGPRETQYF	TGTGCCAGCAGCCCGGGACTAGCGGGAGGGCCTAGAGAGACCCAGTACTTC
TRBV6-5	.	TRBJ2-6	.	CASSYSASSGANVLTF	TGTGCCAGCAGTTACTCGGCCAGCTCTGGGGCCAACGTCCTGACTTTC
TRBV20-1	TRBD2	TRBJ2-2	few	CSATRREGHTGELFF	TGCAGTGCTACGCGACGGGAGGGGCACACCGGGGAGCTGTTTTTT
TRBV9	.	TRBJ1-4	.	CASSETHKRGEKLFF	TGTGCCAGCAGCGAGACTCACAAAAGAGGCGAAAAACTGTTTTTT
TRBV5-1	TRBD1	TRBJ1-1	many	CASSLGQGAEAFF	TGCGCCAGCAGCTTGGGACAGGGGGCTGAAGCTTTCTTT
TRBV5-1	TRBD2	TRBJ2-7	many	CASSIRGTSVTYEQYF	TGCGCCAGCAGCATAAGGGGGACTAGCGTAACCTACGAGCAGTACTTC
TRBV29-1	TRBD2	TRBJ2-2	many	CSASSSGLGVGELFF	TGCAGCGCCTCAAGTTCCGGACTAGGTGTCGGGGAGCTGTTTTTT
TRBV29-1	.	TRBJ2-2	many	CSVEDLGRGELFF	TGCAGCGTTGAAGATTTGGGGCGCGGGGAGCTGTTTTTT
TRBV7-9	.	TRBJ1-2	few	CASSFRDHYGYTF	TGTGCCAGCAGCTTCCGGGACCACTATGGCTACACCTTC
TRBV20-1	TRBD2	TRBJ2-3	.	CSARGGLAGSTDTQYF	TGCAGTGCTAGAGGTGGGCTAGCGGGAAGCACAGATACGCAGTATTTT
TRBV28	.	TRBJ1-3	many	CASSFGGATGNTIYF	TGTGCCAGCAGTTTTGGGGGGGCCACTGGAAACACCATATATTTT
TRBV6-2/TRBV6-3	TRBD2	TRBJ2-1	.	CASSYRGLAGVNEQFF	TGTGCCAGCAGTTATAGGGGACTAGCGGGAGTAAATGAGCAGTTCTTC
TRBV10-3	.	TRBJ2-3	many	CAISGRSTDTQYF	TGTGCCATCAGTGGACGAAGCACAGATACGCAGTATTTT
TRBV5-1	TRBD2	TRBJ2-7	.	CASSASGTNYYEQYF	TGCGCCAGCAGCGCTAGCGGGACTAATTACTACGAGCAGTACTTC
TRBV5-1	.	TRBJ2-1	.	CASSGAAVSTNEQFF	TGCGCCAGCAGCGGGGCAGCGGTCTCAACAAATGAGCAGTTCTTC
TRBV20-1	.	TRBJ1-6	many	CSAREGGIPNNSPLHF	TGCAGTGCTAGAGAGGGGGGAATACCTAATAATTCACCCCTCCACTTT
TRBV29-1	.	TRBJ2-1	.	CSVVAGVGHNEQFF	TGCAGCGTTGTAGCTGGAGTGGGCCACAATGAGCAGTTCTTC
TRBV20-1	TRBD2	TRBJ2-3	few	CSAQAGAPSTDTQYF	TGCAGTGCCCAAGCGGGAGCACCTAGCACAGATACGCAGTATTTT
TRBV5-1	.	TRBJ2-6	.	CASSLHRTSGANVLTF	TGCGCCAGCAGCTTGCACAGAACCTCTGGGGCCAACGTCCTGACTTTC
TRBV7-8	TRBD2	TRBJ2-1	few	CASSAGTSGRGYEQFF	TGTGCCAGCAGCGCCGGGACTAGCGGGAGAGGCTATGAGCAGTTCTTC
TRBV7-8	.	TRBJ1-4	.	CASSLRTGRDGEKLFF	TGTGCCAGCAGCTTAAGAACAGGGCGGGATGGTGAAAAACTGTTTTTT
TRBV29-1	TRBD1	TRBJ2-1	.	CSVRDRGYNEQFF	TGCAGCGTCCGGGACAGGGGATACAATGAGCAGTTCTTC
TRBV28	TRBD1	TRBJ2-7	.	CASSDQGARFGEQYF	TGTGCCAGCAGTGATCAGGGGGCGAGGTTCGGCGAGCAGTACTTC
TRBV4-2	TRBD1	TRBJ2-1	.	CASSRQAGTGGNEQFF	TGTGCCAGCAGCCGGCAAGCCGGGACAGGGGGCAATGAGCAGTTCTTC
TRBV7-9	.	TRBJ2-1	.	CASSVEPGQLDNEQFF	TGTGCCAGCAGCGTCGAGCCGGGACAATTAGACAATGAGCAGTTCTTC
TRBV7-7	TRBD2	TRBJ2-5	many	CASSLGASGSQETQYF	TGTGCTAGCAGCTTAGGGGCTAGCGGGAGCCAAGAGACCCAGTACTTC
TRBV20-1	TRBD1	TRBJ2-2	.	CSATPLGTGNTGELFF	TGCAGTGCTACTCCACTAGGGACAGGGAACACCGGGGAGCTGTTTTTT
TRBV5-1	.	TRBJ2-3	few	CASSLPGGFTDTQYF	TGCGCCAGCAGCTTGCCCGGGGGTTTCACAGATACGCAGTATTTT